One and the same sample provided the 17 T cell receptor beta chains below, sequenced in a study of T-cell reconstitution after alpha-beta-depleted transplantation in children. For TCRbeta, the library was prepared with unique molecular identifiers. TCRdb recomputed calls from the PCR reads with MiXCR, one row per CDR3 protein. The data show over 550,000 distinct CDR3 sequences, about 10% seen once. The sequencing here drew on PBMCs from the stem cell graft donor, taken from the stem cell graft. The receptors were gathered from a human donor who donated a stem cell graft to a child with acute myeloid leukemia.

CDR3 sequence reads: CATSEAGSEVGTQYF. The DNA of the CDR3 is TGTGCCACCAGTGAGGCCGGGTCAGAGGTCGGTACGCAGTATTTT. The J gene is TRBJ2-3, the V gene TRBV24-1; D is unresolved. The CDR3 sequence is 15 residues long. V lost 4 bases and J 8 bases, leaving 18 bases between the germline ends. Per the germline V gene, CDR1 is KGHDR and CDR2 is SFDVKD.

V usage is TRBV29-1 and J usage is TRBJ2-1, with 7 nucleotides matching TRBD2. Germline V gene lookup returns CDR1 SQVTM and CDR2 ANQGSEA. The CDR3 has 15 residues. Trimming removed 5 bases from V and 9 bases from J; junction bases left unmatched: 16. CDR3 DNA sequence: TGCAGCGTTAACCGCGGGAGAGGCCAGTCGCGTGAGCAGTTCTTC. Translation gives CSVNRGRGQSREQFF.

This clonotype has a handful of counts. This rearrangement joins TRBV10-3 to TRBJ2-3; TRBD2 matches at 8 bases. The CDR3 has 16 amino acids. The germline V gene encodes CDR1 ENHRY and CDR2 SYGVKD. The V segment lost 3 bases and the J segment 2 bases; nucleotides outside the gene matches: 7. The DNA of the CDR3 is TGTGCCATCAGTGATTTGGCTAGCGGGCTCACAGATACGCAGTATTTT. Its translation: CAISDLASGLTDTQYF.

The chain joins TRBV5-1 to TRBJ2-3, with D possibly matching TRBD2 (6 bases). Germline CDR1 SGHRS, CDR2 YFSETQ. V lost 0 bases and J 2 bases, leaving 16 bases between the germline ends. The CDR3 consists of 17 residues. This CDR3 is CASSLERAGLPTDTQYF. CDR3 bases: TGCGCCAGCAGCTTGGAGCGGGCCGGGCTTCCCACAGATACGCAGTATTTT.

The chain is built from TRBV15 and TRBJ1-1; a weak D match, TRBD1 (5 bases). The CDR3 is 13 amino acids. The V end lost 5 bases, the J end lost 4 bases, and 11 bases lay between the germline ends. CDR1 and CDR2 from the germline V gene are LNHNV and YYDKDF (reference sequence). The CDR3 nucleotides are TGTGCCACCAGCTTTTATAGGGGCACTGAAGCTTTCTTT. As protein: CATSFYRGTEAFF.

The genes are TRBV15 and TRBJ1-1, with 9 nucleotides matching TRBD1. The CDR3 is 18 residues long. CDR1 LNHNV and CDR2 YYDKDF come from the germline V gene (reference sequence). J gave up 1 base and V 0 bases, and 9 bases lay outside the gene matches. CDR3 protein: CATSRDAGPGQGNTEAFF. The CDR3 DNA reads as TGTGCCACCAGCAGAGATGCGGGACCGGGACAGGGGAACACTGAAGCTTTCTTT. The variable domain in full, completed from reference TRBV15 and TRBJ1-1, reads DAMVIQNPRYQVTQFGKPVTLSCSQTLNHNVMYWYQQKSSQAPKLLFHYYDKDFNNEADTPDNFQSRRPNTSFCFLDIRSPGLGDTAMYLCATSRDAGPGQGNTEAFFGQGTRLTVV.

This clonotype has more than one count but fewer than ten. V gene TRBV5-1 combines with J gene TRBJ2-4, with D perhaps matching TRBD1 (5 bases). Germline CDR1 is SGHRS and CDR2 is YFSETQ. V gave up 1 base and J gave up 0 bases, with 5 bases separating them. The CDR3 sequence is 14 residues long. This chain's CDR3 is CASSLTGAKNIQYF. Written as DNA, the CDR3 is TGCGCCAGCAGCTTGACAGGAGCCAAAAACATTCAGTACTTC. The whole variable domain, filled in from reference TRBV5-1 and TRBJ2-4, reads KAGVTQTPRYLIKTRGQQVTLSCSPISGHRSVSWYQQTPGQGLQFLFEYFSETQRNKGNFPGRFSGRQFSNSRSEMNVSTLELGDSALYLCASSLTGAKNIQYFGAGTRLSVL.

The chain links TRBV4-3 to TRBJ1-2; D unresolved. The CDR3 extends over 13 amino acids. Trimming took off 1 base at V and 8 bases at J, with 11 bases between the two ends. The germline V gene encodes CDR1 LGHNA and CDR2 YSLEER. The CDR3 sequence is CASSQGYGIGYTF. As DNA, the CDR3 is TGCGCCAGCAGCCAAGGCTATGGAATAGGCTACACCTTC.

The V gene is TRBV10-3, the J gene TRBJ2-7; 12 nucleotides match TRBD2. Germline lookup yields CDR1 ENHRY and CDR2 SYGVKD. The J segment lost 3 bases and the V segment lost 3 bases, leaving 6 bases of the junction unmatched. This CDR3 region has 16 residues. The chain's CDR3 is CAISEKGLAGSYEQYF. In DNA form, the CDR3 reads TGTGCCATCAGTGAAAAGGGACTAGCGGGTAGCTACGAGCAGTACTTC.

This clonotype was counted many times. The rearrangement joins TRBV11-1 to TRBJ2-2; D is undetermined. There are 13 residues in the CDR3. The germline CDR1 and CDR2 sequences are SGHAT and FQDESV (reference sequence). V lost 0 bases and J 8 bases, leaving 7 bases between the germline ends. As DNA, the CDR3 is TGTGCCAGCAGCTTAGCAAGCAGAGGGGAGCTGTTTTTT. It translates to CASSLASRGELFF.

V and J are TRBV20-1 and TRBJ2-5; TRBD1 matches 8 bases. This CDR3 region has 18 residues. V dropped 6 bases and J dropped 7; count of bases not matched to a gene: 25. CDR1 DFQATT and CDR2 SNEGSKA come from the germline V gene (reference sequence). CDR3 sequence: CSAPAPLHSGQDHRTQYF. The CDR3 DNA reads as TGCAGTGCCCCGGCACCCTTACACTCGGGACAGGACCACCGGACCCAGTACTTC.

This chain connects TRBV20-1 to TRBJ2-5; 7 nucleotides match TRBD2. The junction had 12 bases not matched to a gene; V was cut back by 0 bases and J by 5 bases. Germline assignment: CDR1 DFQATT and CDR2 SNEGSKA (reference sequence). This CDR3 spans 16 amino acids. For the CDR3, the DNA is TGCAGTGCTAGAGATCTGGGGGAGGGACCAAGTGAGACCCAGTACTTC. This codes for CSARDLGEGPSETQYF.

This clonotype appeared many times. The genes are TRBV25-1 and TRBJ1-3, with no clear D. The CDR3 is 11 amino acids. The germline V gene has CDR1 MGHDK and CDR2 SYGVNS. V lost 8 bases and J lost 4, with 6 bases in between. CDR3 in amino acids: CASEIGNTIYF. Written as DNA, the CDR3 is TGTGCCAGCGAAATCGGAAACACCATATATTTT.

This chain uses TRBV7-3 with TRBJ2-3, with 9 bases matching TRBD2. The CDR3 is made up of 19 amino acids. Looked up from germline, CDR1 is SGHTA and CDR2 is FQGTGA. V was pared by 4 bases and J by 4 bases, with 18 bases of the junction left unmatched. CDR3 residues: CASSSFPGLAVKGADTQYF. In nucleotides, the CDR3 is TGTGCCAGCAGCTCTTTCCCGGGACTAGCCGTGAAGGGGGCAGATACGCAGTATTTT. The entire variable domain, with the rest obtained from reference TRBV7-3 and TRBJ2-3, is as follows: GAGVSQTPSNKVTEKGKYVELRCDPISGHTALYWYRQSLGQGPEFLIYFQGTGAADDSGLPNDRFFAVRPEGSVSTLKIQRTERGDSAVYLCASSSFPGLAVKGADTQYFGPGTRLTVL.

This clonotype was counted between two and nine times. The chain employs TRBV12-3 or TRBV12-4 and TRBJ1-1, with D maybe TRBD1 (5 bases). CDR3 length: 13 residues. The V end lost 10 bases, the J end lost 0 bases, and 12 bases lay between the germline ends. The CDR3 DNA reads TGTGCCACCTTCGACAGTCTGAACACTGAAGCTTTCTTT. Amino acids: CATFDSLNTEAFF.

This chain uses TRBV9 with TRBJ1-2; D gene uncertain. Deletions cut 4 bases from V and 3 bases from J, with 16 bases between. Germline-derived CDR1 and CDR2 are SGDLS and YYNGEE. The length of the CDR3 is 15 residues. CDR3 coding DNA: TGTGCCAGCAGCTCGACACCGAGAAGCGACTATGGCTACACCTTC. Its protein is CASSSTPRSDYGYTF. Full variable domain (remainder filled in from reference TRBV9 and TRBJ1-2): DSGVTQTPKHLITATGQRVTLRCSPRSGDLSVYWYQQSLDQGLQFLIQYYNGEERAKGNILERFSAQQFPDLHSELNLSSLELGDSALYFCASSSTPRSDYGYTFGSGTRLTVV.

The CDR3 sequence: CASSTNRGQFYGYTF. CDR3 nucleotides: TGTGCCAGCAGCACGAACAGGGGGCAGTTTTATGGCTACACCTTC. The V gene is TRBV7-2, the J gene TRBJ1-2; 9 bases agree with TRBD1. Per germline, CDR1 SGHTA and CDR2 FQGNSA. V was clipped by 5 bases and J by 5 bases; unmatched bases: 9. This CDR3 is 15 amino acids long.